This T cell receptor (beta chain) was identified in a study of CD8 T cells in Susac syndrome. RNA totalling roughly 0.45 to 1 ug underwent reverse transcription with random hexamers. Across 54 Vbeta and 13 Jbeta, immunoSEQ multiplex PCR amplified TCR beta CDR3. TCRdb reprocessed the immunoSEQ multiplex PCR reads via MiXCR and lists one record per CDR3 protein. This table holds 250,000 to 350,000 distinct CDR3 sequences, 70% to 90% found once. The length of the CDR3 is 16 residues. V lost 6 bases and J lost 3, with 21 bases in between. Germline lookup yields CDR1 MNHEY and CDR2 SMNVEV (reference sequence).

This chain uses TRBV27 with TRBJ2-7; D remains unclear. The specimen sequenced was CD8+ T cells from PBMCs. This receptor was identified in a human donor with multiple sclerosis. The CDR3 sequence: CASSQGLAGVRYEQYF. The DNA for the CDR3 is TGTGCCAGCAGCCAAGGTCTGGCAGGCGTTCGCTACGAGCAGTACTTC.